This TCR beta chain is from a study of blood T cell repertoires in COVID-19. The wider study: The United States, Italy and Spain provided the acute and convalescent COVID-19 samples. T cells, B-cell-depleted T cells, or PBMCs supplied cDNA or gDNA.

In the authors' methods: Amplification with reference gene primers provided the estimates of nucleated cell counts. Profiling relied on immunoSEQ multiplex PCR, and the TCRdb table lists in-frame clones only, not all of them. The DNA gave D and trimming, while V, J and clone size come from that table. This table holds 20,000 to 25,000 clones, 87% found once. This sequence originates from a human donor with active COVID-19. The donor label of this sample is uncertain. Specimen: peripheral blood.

CDR3 DNA: TGTGCCAGCAGCCAAGGTGGTGGGCTGGGTGGGGAGCAGTACTTC. Translation: CASSQGGGLGGEQYF. This chain links TRBV3-1 (or the pseudogene TRBV3-2) with TRBJ2-7; unclear D gene. The CDR3 has 15 residues. Trimming pared 1 base from V and 7 bases from J, leaving 17 bases between. Germline V gives CDR1 LGHDT, CDR2 YNNKEL (reference sequence).